The sequence of this T cell receptor beta chain was determined in a study of T cell responses to AZD1222 COVID-19 vaccine (dated by TCRdb to 2020 to 2022). In terms of the full investigation: AZD1222 recipients whose second dose came at about 4 weeks and those whose second dose came at about 12 weeks were combined into one group, since spike-specific TCR depth and breadth did not differ between the two schedules. TCR sequencing was performed for 230 to 250 trial participants, of whom around 200 were given two doses of AZD1222 and approximately 25 were given two doses of MenACWY control vaccine. Trial participants were enrolled into age subgroups of 18-55, 56-69 and 70-plus years, which contained 148, 28 and 57 TCR-sequenced participants, respectively. Broader findings and caveats from the paper: The whole spike protein was spanned by vaccine-associated CD4 TCRs, and dominant responses were seen in regions 160-218 and 743-854. Reportedly, almost half of the unique spike-specific TCRs recognized epitopes lying outside the regions that are mutated in the B.1.351 and B.1.1.7 variants. Because no day 14 peak-response samples were available, repertoires were characterized only after the peak T cell response. Most participants were white British and females outnumbered males, and the authors suggested that clonal diversity may have been underestimated. After two AZD1222 doses, spike-specific TCR breadth and depth were significantly higher than at day 0 and than in MenACWY recipients. Conclusions about previously exposed vaccinees are limited because only six or seven AZD1222 recipients were SARS-CoV-2 seropositive at baseline. In the small 56-69-year group, the increase in depth fell short of significance, most likely because of low power.

Interpreted using the paper, the time point label stands for: baseline before first vaccination. Vaccinee samples came from UK trials COV001 and COV002, including a single-blind randomized controlled phase 2/3 trial of AZD1222 (ChAdOx1 nCoV-19) in healthy adults. For TCRbeta chain sequencing, PBMC samples were collected from trial participants at day 0 and at day 28 after the second dose. The CDR3 regions of human TCRbeta chains were subjected to immunosequencing. As for how the authors treated the data: Repertoire TCRs were matched against a reference library of SARS-CoV-2-specific TCRs generated with the MIRA antigen-specificity platform. Breadth meant the fraction of unique TCRs that were SARS-CoV-2-associated, whereas depth meant the fraction of total T cells that were SARS-CoV-2-associated. Each spike-specific TCR was assigned to its reactive spike region and to a CD4 or CD8 class using the MIRA data. Log10-transformed breadth and depth values were compared by one-way ANOVA with Sidak's multiple comparisons tests. In TCRdb, the immuneACCESS table is reduced to in-frame sequences with V and J assigned. These tables do not hold every clone; where another copy was compared, an unresolved V gene accounts for under half, and the others remain unexplained. The V and J calls and the clone size are those of that table, but D and trimming were determined from the DNA. Recorded for this sample are roughly 150,000 clones; about 92% of them occurred a single time. Of the sample, approximately 5.3% falls within the top ten clones.

Comments on this clone: What this receptor recognizes is not known. Base qualities are not provided; no much larger clone lies one nucleotide away.

The source of this sequence is an adult in good health. This specimen consisted of peripheral blood, obtained on day 0 of AZD1222 vaccination.

This receptor has the CDR3 CASSAQGADTEAFF. The nucleotide sequence reads as follows: TGTGCCAGCTCAGCACAGGGGGCCGACACTGAAGCTTTCTTT. The sequence is built from TRBV18 and TRBJ1-1, with 9 central nucleotides matching TRBD1. The germline V gene specifies KGHSH as CDR1 and LQKENI as CDR2. V loses 5 bases at its end and J loses 3 bases; junction bases beyond the gene matches: 4. The CDR3 covers 14 residues, taking in both the cysteine and the phenylalanine. Only the CDR3 DNA stays, 42 bases, in frame from base 1.